The 25 T cell receptor beta chains given below trace back to one sample, sequenced in a study of Ad26.COV2.S vaccination and SARS-CoV-2 variants. TCRdb's copy holds only in-frame clones and misses some; the assay was immunoSEQ multiplex PCR. In the table there are 350,000 to 500,000 clones, 80% to 95% of which are singletons. As for treatment: around 19 received Ad26.COV2.S at low or high dose, single or two shots; about five received placebo; per-sample allocation not given. Sample collection was performed on day 63 after the first vaccine or placebo injection. The specimen was peripheral blood, collected in a trial of Ad26.COV2.S vaccine versus placebo. The source is a person between 18 and 60 years old who received the Ad26.COV2.S COVID-19 vaccine or a placebo.

The chain joins TRBV11-2 to TRBJ2-1; D not certain. CDR3 length: 13 amino acids. V was pared by 0 bases and J by 5 bases, with 5 bases between. Germline CDR1 and CDR2: SGHAT and FQNNGV. The CDR3 coding sequence is TGTGCCAGCAGCTTAGATAGGGACAATGAGCAGTTCTTC. Protein product: CASSLDRDNEQFF.

A single count supports this clone. One end of the junction fails to match germline, which may point to a read error. V and J are TRBV5-5 and TRBJ1-2, with D possibly TRBD1 on 5 matching bases. The V gene's germline CDR1 is SGHKS and CDR2 YYEKEE (reference sequence). The CDR3 is made up of 15 amino acids. The CDR3 DNA follows: TGTGTCAGCAGCTCGATGGCCGGGACTGTTTATGGCTACACCTTC. Its translation: CVSSSMAGTVYGYTF.

The CDR3 loop is CASSSPGQADNYGYTF. The DNA of the CDR3 is TGTGCCAGCAGTAGCCCCGGGCAGGCTGATAACTATGGCTACACCTTC. The chain couples TRBV7-9 to TRBJ1-2, with D unresolved. The CDR3 loop spans 16 amino acids. Deletions cut 6 bases from V and 1 base from J, with 18 bases between. CDR1 SEHNR and CDR2 FQNEAQ come from the germline V gene (reference sequence). The complete variable domain, with remaining parts taken from reference TRBV7-9 and TRBJ1-2, reads DTGVSQNPRHKITKRGQNVTFRCDPISEHNRLYWYRQTLGQGPEFLTYFQNEAQLEKSRLLSDRFSAERPKGSFSTLEIQRTEQGDSAMYLCASSSPGQADNYGYTFGSGTRLTVV.

The V gene is TRBV7-8, the J gene TRBJ2-1; TRBD2 matches 8 bases. The CDR3 runs to 15 residues. V dropped 4 bases and J dropped 5; count of bases not matched to a gene: 7. Germline CDR1 reads SGHVS; CDR2 reads FQNEAQ. The CDR3 bases are TGTGCCAGCAGCTCACCGACTAGCGAAAACAATGAGCAGTTCTTC. Protein product: CASSSPTSENNEQFF.

This clone was observed a handful of times. V is TRBV21-1 and J is TRBJ1-1. TRBV21-1 is deemed a pseudogene. The CDR3 is made up of 11 amino acids. The CDR3 sequence: CASWARGEAFF. Here the CDR3 DNA reads TGTGCCAGCTGGGCTCGGGGGGAAGCTTTCTTT.

This rearrangement joins TRBV5-6 to TRBJ2-1; 8 positions match TRBD2. V shed 3 bases, J shed 2 bases, and the junction held 7 bases outside the gene matches. Germline V gene data show CDR1 as SGHDT and CDR2 as YYEEEE. There are 16 residues in the CDR3. The CDR3 region has the DNA TGTGCCAGCAGCTCCGGGACTAGAGCGACCTACAATGAGCAGTTCTTC. This translates into CASSSGTRATYNEQFF. Full variable domain (missing parts from reference TRBV5-6 and TRBJ2-1): DAGVTQSPTHLIKTRGQQVTLRCSPKSGHDTVSWYQQALGQGPQFIFQYYEEEERQRGNFPDRFSGHQFPNYSSELNVNALLLGDSALYLCASSSGTRATYNEQFFGPGTRLTVL.

The chain employs TRBV15 and TRBJ2-6, with D maybe TRBD1 (5 bases). There are 15 residues in the CDR3. V shed 6 bases and J shed 2 bases, with 11 bases lying between them. From germline, CDR1 is LNHNV and CDR2 YYDKDF (reference sequence). The CDR3 reads CATSYQGTGANVLTF. DNA for the CDR3: TGTGCCACCAGTTACCAGGGCACTGGGGCCAACGTCCTGACTTTC.

The chain recombines TRBV6-2 or TRBV6-3 with TRBJ2-1; 14 positions match TRBD2. Germline V CDR1 and CDR2: MNHEY, SVGEGT. J lost 5 bases, V lost 2 bases, and 5 bases had no gene match. There are 17 residues in the CDR3. The CDR3 is CASSYIGGLAGDNEQFF. The CDR3 nucleotides read TGTGCCAGCAGTTACATCGGGGGACTAGCGGGAGACAATGAGCAGTTCTTC.

The chain couples TRBV11-2 to TRBJ2-1; TRBD2 matches 10 bases. CDR3 length: 16 residues. Germline CDR1 reads SGHAT; CDR2 reads FQNNGV. The trim removed 0 bases at V and 8 bases at J, leaving 7 bases unmatched. The CDR3 region has the DNA TGTGCCAGCAGCTTAGATAGGGCTAGCGGGAGCTATGAGCAGTTCTTC. It codes for CASSLDRASGSYEQFF.

This chain links TRBV10-2 with TRBJ2-6; 9 positions agree with TRBD1. CDR3 size: 17 residues. Germline assignment: CDR1 WSHSY and CDR2 SAAADI. V was pared by 7 bases and J by 1 base, with 8 bases of the junction left unmatched. Here the CDR3 reads CASNNRGLTSGANVLTF. CDR3 nucleotides: TGCGCCAGCAATAACAGGGGGCTGACGTCTGGGGCCAACGTCCTGACTTTC.

The chain recombines TRBV14 with TRBJ2-1; TRBD2 matches at 12 bases. CDR1 is SGHDN, CDR2 FVKESK, per germline. The ends lost 3 bases at V and 7 bases at J; junction bases unmatched: 10. This CDR3 region has 17 residues. For the CDR3, the DNA is TGTGCCAGCAGCCAGGGGACTAGCGGGTTCTGGGAGAATGAGCAGTTCTTC. Its translation is CASSQGTSGFWENEQFF.

V is TRBV7-8 and J is TRBJ2-7; no definite D call. Looked up from germline, CDR1 is SGHVS and CDR2 is FQNEAQ. This CDR3 region has 15 residues. The germline V and J ends were trimmed by 5 bases and 0 bases, with 14 bases remaining between them. The CDR3 bases are TGTGCCAGCAGCCGTCTCAAAGTGGACTCCTACGAGCAGTACTTC. It yields the protein CASSRLKVDSYEQYF.

This chain joins TRBV7-3 and TRBJ2-1, with TRBD2 identical over 9 bases. The CDR3 consists of 17 residues. The germline CDR1 and CDR2 sequences are SGHTA and FQGTGA. V lost 5 bases to trimming and J lost 4 bases; unmatched junction nucleotides: 12. The CDR3 bases are TGTGCCAGCAGCCCCAGGGCCCTAGCGGGGACATACAATGAGCAGTTCTTC. It yields the protein CASSPRALAGTYNEQFF.

This clone was found once. The rearrangement links TRBV6-1 to TRBJ2-3; possible D gene TRBD1, 7 bases. The V gene's germline CDR1 is MNHNS and CDR2 SASEGT. This CDR3 comprises 15 residues. V was cut by 3 bases and J by 0 bases, with 10 bases left in between. CDR3 bases: TGTGCCAGCAGTGAGGAGGGGGCGAGCACAGATACGCAGTATTTT. Translating gives CASSEEGASTDTQYF.

This chain joins TRBV30 and TRBJ1-2, with a possible D match to TRBD1 (5 bases). With 0 bases removed from V and 4 bases from J, the gap between germline ends came to 12 bases. The CDR3 totals 14 residues. Germline CDR1 is GTSNPN and CDR2 is SVGIG (reference sequence). The CDR3 DNA sequence: TGTGCCTGGAGTGTAGACAGTAGCATCTATGGCTACACCTTC. Protein sequence: CAWSVDSSIYGYTF.

The rearrangement uses TRBV24-1 and TRBJ2-2; 8 nucleotides align to TRBD2. V lost 3 bases, J lost 2 bases, and 10 bases stayed unmatched. The CDR3 length is 18 residues. Germline assignment: CDR1 KGHDR and CDR2 SFDVKD. CDR3 amino acids: CATSDPMGGRTNTGELFF. In nucleotides, the CDR3 is TGTGCCACCAGTGATCCAATGGGCGGGAGGACTAACACCGGGGAGCTGTTTTTT.

The V and J genes are TRBV28 and TRBJ2-5, with 14 bases that match TRBD2. J lost 6 bases, V lost 5 bases, and 8 bases had no gene match. CDR1 is MDHEN and CDR2 is SYDVKM in the germline V gene. The length of the CDR3 is 16 residues. CDR3: CASSPRGTSGSQTQYF. The DNA for the CDR3 is TGTGCCAGCAGTCCAAGGGGGACTAGCGGGAGTCAGACCCAGTACTTC.

V and J are TRBV4-1 and TRBJ2-3; D is unresolved. Trimming shortened V by 4 bases and J by 0 bases, and 11 bases separated the two germline ends. This CDR3 spans 15 amino acids. From germline, CDR1 is MGHRA and CDR2 YSYEKL. CDR3 protein: CASSRSAGSTDTQYF. The CDR3 nucleotides read TGCGCCAGCAGCCGAAGTGCTGGGAGCACAGATACGCAGTATTTT.

The J gene is TRBJ2-7, the V gene TRBV11-2; 8 nucleotides agree with TRBD1. The V gene's germline CDR1 is SGHAT and CDR2 FQNNGV. After removal of 3 bases from V and 4 bases from J, the junction contained 5 bases not matched to a gene. The CDR3 runs 14 residues. This CDR3 is CASSLDREKYEQYF. In nucleotides, the CDR3 is TGTGCCAGCAGCTTGGACAGGGAGAAATACGAGCAGTACTTC.

The V call is TRBV2, the J call TRBJ2-1; D may correspond to TRBD1 or TRBD2 (5 bases each). Per the germline V gene, CDR1 is SNHLY and CDR2 is FYNNEI. This CDR3 is built from 23 residues. V was pared by 8 bases and J by 0 bases, with 38 bases between. CDR3 in amino acids: CASSFWGTEFQREPLFSYNEQFF. In nucleotides, the CDR3 is TGTGCCAGCTCTTTCTGGGGGACCGAGTTCCAGCGCGAACCTTTATTCTCCTACAATGAGCAGTTCTTC.

V usage is TRBV28 and J usage is TRBJ2-3; perhaps TRBD2 as D (5 bases). V lost 2 bases, J lost 0 bases, and 9 bases lay in between. Germline V gene lookup returns CDR1 MDHEN and CDR2 SYDVKM. The CDR3 contains 15 residues. CDR3 sequence reads: CASSLRAASTDTQYF. As DNA, the CDR3 is TGTGCCAGCAGTTTAAGAGCGGCTAGCACAGATACGCAGTATTTT.

The chain has TRBV4-1 and TRBJ2-7; 7 nucleotides line up with TRBD2. The CDR3 has 16 residues. Germline-derived CDR1 and CDR2 are MGHRA and YSYEKL. The V and J ends lost 3 bases and 5 bases, in that order; junction bases with no gene match: 13. The CDR3: CASSHESGTLADEQYF. The CDR3 DNA is TGCGCCAGCAGCCATGAAAGCGGGACCCTGGCGGACGAGCAGTACTTC.

V and J are TRBV18 and TRBJ2-1; tentative D call: TRBD1 (5 bases). Between the trimmed V and J ends, which lost 2 bases and 0 bases, there was a span of 11 bases. Germline V gives CDR1 KGHSH, CDR2 LQKENI. This CDR3 spans 16 amino acids. DNA for the CDR3: TGTGCCAGCTCACCAACAGGACCGAGCTCCTACAATGAGCAGTTCTTC. Its translation is CASSPTGPSSYNEQFF. The whole variable domain, filled in from reference TRBV18 and TRBJ2-1, reads NAGVMQNPRHLVRRRGQEARLRCSPMKGHSHVYWYRQLPEEGLKFMVYLQKENIIDESGMPKERFSAEFPKEGPSILRIQQVVRGDSAAYFCASSPTGPSSYNEQFFGPGTRLTVL.

The V and J genes are TRBV6-4 and TRBJ2-1, with 10 bases lining up with TRBD2. The CDR3 covers 14 residues. J lost 10 bases, V lost 5 bases, and 8 bases had no gene match. The germline V gene has CDR1 MRHNA and CDR2 SNTAGT. This chain's CDR3 is CASSRTSGGGEQFF. Written as DNA, the CDR3 is TGTGCCAGCAGTCGGACTAGCGGAGGGGGGGAGCAGTTCTTC.

The chain combines TRBV29-1 with TRBJ2-2, with 7 nucleotides matching TRBD1. The CDR3 is 15 residues long. CDR1 is SQVTM and CDR2 is ANQGSEA in the germline V gene. Germline trimming cut 6 bases from V and 3 bases from J; bases unmatched to any gene: 10. The CDR3, as DNA: TGCAGCGTCGAATCACCAGACAGGGACACCGGGGAGCTGTTTTTT. Amino acids: CSVESPDRDTGELFF.